The source of this T cell receptor beta chain is a study of T cell responses to AZD1222 COVID-19 vaccine. Libraries were prepared by immunoSEQ multiplex PCR; TCRdb keeps only in-frame clonotypes and omits some of them. The table has tens of thousands of clones, around four fifths seen once. Regarding the study as a whole: Regions left unmutated in variants are reportedly the target of nearly half of spike-specific TCRs. Across spike, vaccine-associated CD4 TCRs were found, dominant at 160-218 and 743-854. Seropositive at baseline were only a handful of AZD1222 recipients.

About this clone: Its antigen is unidentified.

The sequence was obtained from an adult in good health. The source was peripheral blood, collected on day 0 of AZD1222 vaccination.

The CDR3 nucleotides read TGTGCCAGTAGGACCGGACAGGGTATAGGGGACACTGAAGCTTTCTTT. Translated: CASRTGQGIGDTEAFF. The rearrangement joins TRBV19 to TRBJ1-1; 8 positions agree with TRBD1. The CDR3 totals 16 residues. Germline V lookup: CDR1 LNHDA, CDR2 SQIVND (reference sequence). Trimming removed 6 bases from V and 3 bases from J; junction bases left unmatched: 12.